The sequence of this T cell receptor (beta chain) was determined in a study of T-cell reconstitution after alpha-beta-depleted transplantation in children (dated by TCRdb to 2015 to 2016). Broadly, across the study: The study quantitatively tracked T-cell immune reconstitution after TCRalphabeta/CD19-depleted allogeneic hematopoietic cell transplantation in children using TCR repertoire profiling.

About this clonotype itself: Its recognized antigen is unknown. No quality values exist for individual bases; no much larger clone is one base distant.

Paper-wide results and their limitations: The high TCRbeta diversity at day 60 in some patients was ascribed to recipient T cells and intrathymic progenitors that had survived conditioning. The apparently early alphabetaT-cell count recovery about two months after transplant was reportedly dependent on only several hundred rapidly expanded clones derived from non-depleted graft cells. Over subsequent months, a decline in hyperexpanded clone frequencies was noted, and after one year, T-cell counts and TCRbeta diversity were mostly ascribed to newly produced T cells.

Inclusive of the bounding cysteine and phenylalanine, the CDR3 is 14 residues long. Only CDR3 DNA is held: 42 bases, read in frame from base 1. Trimming removed 5 bases from V and 4 bases from J; the gene matches leave 5 bases unexplained. Based on the germline V gene (reference sequence), the CDR1 and CDR2 sequences are SEHNR and FQNEAQ. Per the publication, the treatment or condition label means: allogeneic hematopoietic cell transplantation with graft depleted of TCRalphabeta T cells and CD19 B cells. TCRalphabeta/CD19-depleted allogeneic hematopoietic cell grafts were given to the transplant recipients, all of whom were children. Library construction relied on PCR. Instrument used: Illumina HiSeq 2500. To normalize quantification of the TCRbeta repertoire, the TCR libraries were built with molecular barcoding that relied on unique molecular identifiers. The public sequencing data were trimmed at Q25 with fastp and processed into clonotypes with MiXCR by TCRdb, which kept only in-frame beta chains. Identical CDR3 protein sequences are pooled into one entry, listed with their most common genes and DNA. The sample table lists a few hundred thousand distinct CDR3 sequences, 25% to 30% of them with a count of one. 30% to 45% of the sample goes to the ten largest clones.

The input for sequencing was PBMCs, taken before TCRalphabeta/CD19-depleted stem cell transplant. Recombination joined TRBV7-9 with TRBJ2-7; 10 nucleotides in the junction match TRBD1. This sequence was found in a boy younger than two with Wiskott-Aldrich syndrome, due to receive a stem cell transplant. The nucleotide sequence is given as TGTGCCAGCAGCGTCGGACAGGGGGATTACGAGCAGTACTTC. Its product reads: CASSVGQGDYEQYF.